The entry below describes one TCR beta chain. No cognate antigen has been identified for it. There are no base qualities to consult, and no much larger clone falls within one base. Blood samples were collected up to 4 times in the first month after transplant and then at least monthly when available. The library was obtained by the immunoSEQ multiplex PCR assay. For most patients, genomic DNA was subjected to high-throughput TCR-beta CDR3 sequencing by Adaptive Biotechnologies. The study's processing was this. TCR sequencing data were retrieved from Adaptive's ImmunoSEQ software for roughly 17 patients, whereas a few other patients were processed with MiXCR and VDJtools. Because the origin of CDR3 nucleotide sequences shared between donor and recipient could not be assigned, those sequences were removed. At least 2-fold expansion over unstimulated cells and a minimum CFSE-low frequency of 0.002% (template counts) or 0.001% (read counts) were required for clones to be classified as alloreactive. Clones detected in sequenced pre-transplant spleen, lymph node, or MLR CFSE-low populations of the donor or recipient were defined as mappable. The cumulative frequency of alloreactive clones was calculated as a percentage of all sequences, weighted by copy number. This immuneACCESS table, as held by TCRdb, lists in-frame sequences with V and J called but not all clones. Of the missing ones, under half trace to an unresolved V gene in checked studies; the others have no known cause. V and J calls plus clone size are reproduced from that table; the DNA served to infer D and trimming. This sample has over 15,000 clones in its table, and about 89% of those were observed once. The ten biggest clones cover less than 10% of the sample.

This sample is drawn from a study of graft-versus-host responses after intestinal transplantation listed by TCRdb under 2021. General notes on the study: Multivisceral, liver-intestinal, or isolated intestinal transplants were received by the recipients. Anti-thymocyte globulin induction was given to all recipients, followed by maintenance tacrolimus and steroids for approximately 3 years. After intestinal transplantation, graft-versus-host and host-versus-graft alloreactive T cell clones in the graft, circulation and bone marrow were tracked using bulk TCR-beta CDR3 sequencing. Alloreactive clones were identified by sequencing pre-transplant mixed lymphocyte reaction products and comparing these products with unstimulated pre-transplant donor and recipient T cells. A cohort of about 25 intestinal transplant recipients, including one retransplant, was enrolled, and a few patients lacking pretransplant specimens were excluded. A peak of at least 4% donor T cells among recipient peripheral blood mononuclear cells was the definition used for donor T cell macrochimerism. Rather than being sequenced by the commercial service, samples from a few later patients were sequenced in-house on an Illumina MiSeq and processed with MiXCR.

V ends up 1 base short and J 3 bases short, with an unmatched junction base count of 6. The germline V gene yields MGHDK for CDR1 and SYGVNS for CDR2. From the cysteine through the phenylalanine, the CDR3 covers 16 amino acids. The retained sequence is limited to the CDR3, 48 bases, with the frame set at the first base. What the work shows at the level of the full study, not this receptor alone: Conclusions were limited by the relatively low number and heterogeneity of intestinal transplant patients. GvH clones were found in recipient bone marrow, and some of the GvH clones appeared earlier in ileal mucosa or blood, which is consistent with an intestinal mucosal origin. In patients with donor T cell macrochimerism, the allografts had high GvH to HvG T cell clonal ratios. Peak levels of circulating GvH clones were associated with declines in HvG clones early after transplant.

Here the sequenced sample was PBMCs, taken about 240 days after intestinal transplant. The clonotype originates from a human patient who received an intestinal transplant, so some T cells may come from the graft donor. The V gene is TRBV25-1 and the J gene is TRBJ2-3; 8 bases in the middle match TRBD2. CDR3 sequence: CASSEFGGAYTDTQYF. The base sequence is TGTGCCAGCAGTGAATTCGGGGGGGCGTATACAGATACGCAGTATTTT.